The source of this T cell receptor beta chain is a study of technical replicates of blood from a few donors. Deletions cut 7 bases from V and 4 bases from J, with 16 bases between. Germline V gene data show CDR1 as SQVTM and CDR2 as ANQGSEA. The CDR3 extends over 13 amino acids. This table comes from immunoSEQ multiplex PCR, and its TCRdb copy is limited to in-frame clones, with some not included. The data contain about 62,000 clones, 87% of them singletons. The chain links TRBV29-1 to TRBJ1-2; perhaps TRBD1 as D (6 bases). The receptor comes from a human donor in good health. Some clones in this sample may be carry-over from other donors' samples. The sequenced sample was PBMCs. DNA of the CDR3: TGCAGCGCGGAAGAATTGGGGGCCTATGGCTACACCTTC. This sequence encodes CSAEELGAYGYTF.